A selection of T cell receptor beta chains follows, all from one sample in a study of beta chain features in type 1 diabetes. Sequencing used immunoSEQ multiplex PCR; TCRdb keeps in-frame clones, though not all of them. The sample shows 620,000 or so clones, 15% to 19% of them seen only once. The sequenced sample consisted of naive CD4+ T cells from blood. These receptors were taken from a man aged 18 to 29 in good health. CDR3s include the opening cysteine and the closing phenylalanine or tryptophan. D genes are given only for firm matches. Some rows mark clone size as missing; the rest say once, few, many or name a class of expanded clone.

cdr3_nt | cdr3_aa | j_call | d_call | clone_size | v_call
TGTGCCAGCAGTTTCGAGGGGGCCACCGGGGAGCTGTTTTTT | CASSFEGATGELFF | TRBJ2-2 | TRBD1 | . | TRBV7-9
TGTGCCAGCAGCGCCGTGGGCTACACCTTC | CASSAVGYTF | TRBJ1-2 | . | . | TRBV5-4
TGTGCCAGCAGTGAGGGGGACCGGTTGGAAATGAACACTGAAGCTTTCTTT | CASSEGDRLEMNTEAFF | TRBJ1-1 | . | few | TRBV2
TGTGCCAGCAGCTTAGTTAGCCCAAGACGCACAGATACGCAGTATTTT | CASSLVSPRRTDTQYF | TRBJ2-3 | . | . | TRBV5-4
TGCGCCAGCAGCTTGTTAGGGGGCGGAAGGAACCAAGAGACCCAGTACTTC | CASSLLGGGRNQETQYF | TRBJ2-5 | TRBD1 | . | TRBV5-1
TGCGCCAGCAGCCAAGGGCAGGGGAGGGTCTCTGGGGCCAACGTCCTGACTTTC | CASSQGQGRVSGANVLTF | TRBJ2-6 | . | . | TRBV4-1
TGTGCCAGCAGCTTGGCCCGACTAGGACAGTCCGGCTCTGGGGCCAACGTCCTGACTTTC | CASSLARLGQSGSGANVLTF | TRBJ2-6 | . | few | TRBV5-4
TGTGCCACCAGCAGAGAAGGGAACAGGGTCTATGGCTACACCTTC | CATSREGNRVYGYTF | TRBJ1-2 | . | few | TRBV15
TGTGCCAGCAGCGTAGGGCCGACCGTAGGTGACTACGAGCAGTACTTC | CASSVGPTVGDYEQYF | TRBJ2-7 | . | . | TRBV9
TGTGCCAGCAGCGGGGACAGGCGGCAGTTCTTC | CASSGDRRQFF | TRBJ2-1 | TRBD1 | few | TRBV9
TGTGCCAGCAGCTTAGCGTCGACGGGGTACCAAGAGACCCAGTACTTC | CASSLASTGYQETQYF | TRBJ2-5 | . | few | TRBV7-2
TGTGCCAGCAGGAATAACAGGGGGCTCTATGGCTACACCTTC | CASRNNRGLYGYTF | TRBJ1-2 | TRBD1 | . | TRBV28
TGTGCCAGCAGTTTCTTGGGACAGAACACTGAAGCTTTCTTT | CASSFLGQNTEAFF | TRBJ1-1 | . | few | TRBV27
TGTGCCAGCAGCCTCCTTACTCAGTACTTC | CASSLLTQYF | TRBJ2-4 | . | . | TRBV2
TGTGCCAGCCAGCGAGTTAGGGGAGACACTGAAGCTTTCTTT | CASQRVRGDTEAFF | TRBJ1-1 | . | . | TRBV6-4
TGTGCCAGCAGCTCCGGACGGTTTGGCTACACCTTC | CASSSGRFGYTF | TRBJ1-2 | . | few | TRBV7-9
TGTGCCTGGAGAAGCCGGGACCCCTATGGCTACACCTTC | CAWRSRDPYGYTF | TRBJ1-2 | . | . | TRBV30